These 28 T cell receptor beta chains were all obtained from the same sample, sequenced in a study of beta chain features in type 1 diabetes. As every portion of the isolated RNA was reverse transcribed, the sequencing read expressed TCRB transcripts. TCRdb's copy holds only in-frame clones and misses some; the assay was immunoSEQ multiplex PCR. The repertoire has some 900,000 clones, around a sixth of them found once; the top ten carry 0.023%. Sample: naive CD4+ T cells from blood. These receptors all stem from a woman younger than 35 in good health.

This clone was observed a handful of times. CDR3 sequence: CASPNRWASGRNEQFF. The DNA for the CDR3 is TGTGCCAGCCCAAATAGGTGGGCTAGCGGGAGGAATGAGCAGTTCTTC. This chain connects TRBV21-1 to TRBJ2-1; whether TRBD2, the table's D call, matches the DNA was not checked. TRBV21-1 is noted as a pseudogene. The CDR3 has 16 amino acids.

The J gene is TRBJ1-1, the V gene TRBV27; D perhaps matches TRBD1 (5 bases). The germline V gene encodes CDR1 MNHEY and CDR2 SMNVEV (reference sequence). The CDR3 runs 14 residues. Trimming took off 2 bases at V and 5 bases at J, with 12 bases between the two ends. DNA for the CDR3: TGTGCCAGCAGTTTACAGGGAATGAGAACTGAAGCTTTCTTT. Translating it yields CASSLQGMRTEAFF.

This clone was detected only a few times. V is TRBV4-2 and J is TRBJ2-2; 8 nucleotides align to TRBD2. V was pared by 3 bases and J by 6 bases, with 12 bases of the junction left unmatched. CDR1 and CDR2 (germline): LGHNA, YNFKEQ. CDR3 length equals 17 residues. CDR3 DNA: TGTGCCAGCAGCCATCGGGACTCCGGGAGGGGAGCCGGGGAGCTGTTTTTT. Its translation: CASSHRDSGRGAGELFF.

There are a few counts of this clone. The rearrangement joins TRBV7-2 to TRBJ2-3, with unresolved D. The CDR3 length is 15 residues. Germline CDR1 SGHTA, CDR2 FQGNSA. V lost 1 base and J lost 5, with 13 bases in between. CDR3 protein: CASSLGAVRIDTQYF. In nucleotides, the CDR3 is TGTGCCAGCAGCTTAGGAGCAGTTCGGATAGATACGCAGTATTTT.

This clone showed up just a few times. The rearrangement uses TRBV6-1 and TRBJ1-3; no clear D. This CDR3 is 14 amino acids long. V lost 4 bases to trimming and J lost 4 bases, with 11 bases between them. Germline V gene sequence: CDR1 MNHNS, CDR2 SASEGT. Here the CDR3 reads CASSVDVSGNTIYF. The CDR3 nucleotides read TGTGCCAGCAGTGTTGATGTCTCCGGAAACACCATATATTTT.

This clone was seen a handful of times. The chain employs TRBV25-1 and TRBJ1-5, with 7 bases that match TRBD1. The CDR3 has 13 residues. CDR1 is MGHDK and CDR2 is SYGVNS in the germline V gene. The V gene end was trimmed by 8 bases and the J gene end by 15 bases; junction bases not matched to a gene: 16. The CDR3 bases are TGTGCCAGCTCCACAGGGGACGGCAGCCGGGTGCATTTT. The encoded protein is CASSTGDGSRVHF.

A single count supports this clone. V gene TRBV18 combines with J gene TRBJ1-4; possible D gene TRBD1, 5 bases. The CDR3 is 15 residues long. Germline-derived CDR1 and CDR2 are KGHSH and LQKENI. The V end was cut by 2 bases, the J end by 4 bases, with 11 bases between. The CDR3 nucleotides are TGTGCCAGCTCACCAGGGAACAGGCGTAATGAAAAACTGTTTTTT. Encoded protein: CASSPGNRRNEKLFF.

This clone turned up a few times. This sequence joins TRBV4-3 and TRBJ2-3, with no clear D. CDR3 length: 13 residues. V lost 0 bases, J lost 9 bases, and 10 bases lay in between. Looked up from germline, CDR1 is LGHNA and CDR2 is YSLEER. In nucleotides, the CDR3 is TGCGCCAGCAGCCAAGATCTCTCTATCACGCAGTATTTT. It codes for CASSQDLSITQYF.

This chain uses TRBV21-1 with TRBJ2-2; the table's D call TRBD1 went unverified against the DNA. TRBV21-1 is flagged as a pseudogene. This CDR3 is built from 14 residues. For the CDR3, the DNA is TGTGCCGATAACAGGGGGCGGATCACCGGGGAGCTGTTTTTT. Protein: CADNRGRITGELFF.

This clone has a count of ten or more. The chain links TRBV14 to TRBJ1-1; D is ambiguous. CDR3 length: 15 amino acids. V lost 2 bases, J lost 0 bases, and 10 bases lay in between. Germline V CDR1 and CDR2: SGHDN, FVKESK. The CDR3 is CASSQLGSLNTEAFF. Here the CDR3 DNA reads TGTGCCAGCAGCCAACTGGGTTCCCTGAACACTGAAGCTTTCTTT.

The chain couples TRBV6-5 to TRBJ1-2; D unclear. CDR1 is MNHEY and CDR2 is SVGAGI in the germline V gene. The CDR3 totals 14 residues. Deletions cut 4 bases from V and 4 bases from J, with 13 bases between. The CDR3 spells CASSSPIRSYGYTF. In DNA form, the CDR3 reads TGTGCCAGCAGTTCCCCCATTAGATCCTATGGCTACACCTTC.

In its sample, this clone was seen a few times. The CDR3 DNA reads TGTGCCAGCAGCGGGACCCACTCCTACAATGAGCAGTTCTTC. Residues: CASSGTHSYNEQFF. The chain carries TRBV11-1 and TRBJ2-1; the D gene could be TRBD1 or TRBD2 (5 bases each). Germline V gene data show CDR1 as SGHAT and CDR2 as FQDESV (reference sequence). This CDR3 spans 14 amino acids. The V and J ends lost 5 bases and 0 bases respectively, with 8 bases between them.

The sample holds a few counts of this clone. The CDR3 region is CASSRVTISGLNTEAFF. CDR3 DNA sequence: TGTGCCAGCTCACGGGTCACCATCTCAGGGTTGAACACTGAAGCTTTCTTT. The gene calls are TRBV18 and TRBJ1-1, with D perhaps matching TRBD1 (5 bases). Trimming took off 4 bases at V and 0 bases at J, with 18 bases between the two ends. Germline assignment: CDR1 KGHSH and CDR2 LQKENI. The CDR3 spans 17 residues.

In its sample, this clone was seen a few times. The V call is TRBV10-3, the J call TRBJ1-4, with a tentative D call TRBD1 (5 bases). Germline-derived CDR1 and CDR2 are ENHRY and SYGVKD. The CDR3 extends over 15 amino acids. The ends were cut back, 0 bases at V and 7 bases at J, with 12 bases in the middle. CDR3 protein: CAISESGGTGEKLFF. In DNA, the CDR3 is TGTGCCATCAGTGAGTCTGGGGGGACCGGTGAAAAACTGTTTTTT.

The sample holds a few counts of this clone. The chain combines TRBV2 with TRBJ1-2, with D unclear. The germline V gene has CDR1 SNHLY and CDR2 FYNNEI. V gave up 3 bases and J gave up 3 bases, with 5 bases separating them. The CDR3 has 12 amino acids. The CDR3 loop is CASSDMDYGYTF. The CDR3 DNA reads TGTGCCAGCAGTGATATGGACTATGGCTACACCTTC.

This clone was detected only a few times. The rearrangement uses TRBV6-4 and TRBJ2-1, with 7 nucleotides matching TRBD1. The CDR3 sequence is 15 residues long. The germline V gene encodes CDR1 MRHNA and CDR2 SNTAGT. The trim removed 4 bases at V and 7 bases at J, leaving 10 bases unmatched. CDR3 loop: CASSARRQGANEQFF. The CDR3 DNA reads TGTGCCAGCAGTGCCCGGCGACAGGGAGCGAATGAGCAGTTCTTC.

The J gene is TRBJ2-1, the V gene TRBV7-3; 8 bases fit TRBD1. The CDR3 covers 13 residues. Looked up from germline, CDR1 is SGHTA and CDR2 is FQGTGA. Trimming removed 2 bases from V and 10 bases from J; junction bases left unmatched: 4. The chain's CDR3 is CASSLQGAGEQFF. DNA for the CDR3: TGTGCCAGCAGCTTACAGGGGGCAGGGGAGCAGTTCTTC.

The table lists this clone with a few counts. This chain links TRBV27 with TRBJ2-7; 9 bases agree with TRBD2. Germline CDR1 is MNHEY and CDR2 is SMNVEV (reference sequence). The CDR3 length is 16 residues. V was pared by 7 bases and J by 3 bases, with 13 bases of the junction left unmatched. The CDR3 DNA reads as TGTGCCAGCACCGCCGGCCGAGCGGGAGGACGCTACGAGCAGTACTTC. It yields the protein CASTAGRAGGRYEQYF.

This clone appeared a few times. This chain connects TRBV11-3 to TRBJ2-5; 7 bases map to TRBD2. The CDR3 has 13 residues. Germline lookup yields CDR1 SGHNT and CDR2 YENEEA. After removal of 4 bases from V and 5 bases from J, the junction contained 4 bases not matched to a gene. The CDR3 is CASSSTSYETQYF. CDR3 DNA sequence: TGTGCCAGCAGCTCGACTAGCTATGAGACCCAGTACTTC.

This clone was seen a few times. The V and J genes are TRBV20-1 and TRBJ1-4, with D tentatively TRBD1 (5 bases). The CDR3 length is 11 residues. V lost 6 bases and J lost 11, with 13 bases in between. Germline CDR1 is DFQATT and CDR2 is SNEGSKA (reference sequence). The chain's CDR3 is CSAPGGGKLFF. In DNA, the CDR3 is TGCAGTGCCCCGGGGGGGGGTAAACTGTTTTTT.

This clone occurred a few times. This chain joins TRBV4-2 and TRBJ1-1, with 7 bases fitting TRBD1. From germline, CDR1 is LGHNA and CDR2 YNFKEQ. The CDR3 sequence is 15 residues long. The J segment lost 4 bases and the V segment lost 3 bases, leaving 8 bases of the junction unmatched. CDR3 region: CASSQVPGGGTEAFF. The DNA for the CDR3 is TGTGCCAGCAGCCAGGTCCCAGGGGGGGGCACTGAAGCTTTCTTT.

In this sample, this clone turned up a few times. The rearrangement joins TRBV28 to TRBJ2-7; 7 bases fit TRBD2. Germline V gene lookup returns CDR1 MDHEN and CDR2 SYDVKM. Unmatched junction bases numbered 5, after V lost 6 bases and J lost 3 bases. This CDR3 is built from 13 residues. CDR3 region: CASSRGRDYEQYF. In DNA, the CDR3 is TGTGCCAGCAGCCGAGGGAGGGACTACGAGCAGTACTTC. The whole variable domain, remainder taken from reference TRBV28 and TRBJ2-7, is DVKVTQSSRYLVKRTGEKVFLECVQDMDHENMFWYRQDPGLGLRLIYFSYDVKMKEKGDIPEGYSVSREKKERFSLILESASTNQTSMYLCASSRGRDYEQYFGPGTRLTVT.

This clone was observed a handful of times. V is TRBV7-6 and J is TRBJ1-2; 7 bases match TRBD1. This CDR3 is built from 14 residues. Germline V gives CDR1 SGHVS, CDR2 FNYEAQ. Trimming took 6 bases from V and 4 from J; bases not matched to a gene: 8. CDR3 bases: TGTGCCAGCAGTAGAGACAGGGCTTTCTATGGCTACACCTTC. Translating it yields CASSRDRAFYGYTF.

This clone showed up just a few times. The chain employs TRBV4-2 and TRBJ2-2; possible D gene TRBD1, 6 bases. The CDR3 spans 15 residues. Trimming shortened V by 2 bases and J by 6 bases, and 13 bases separated the two germline ends. Germline assignment: CDR1 LGHNA and CDR2 YNFKEQ. The CDR3 nucleotides are TGTGCCAGCAGCCAAAACCCAGGGGCGTCCGGGGAGCTGTTTTTT. Its translation: CASSQNPGASGELFF.

J is TRBJ2-3 and V is TRBV28; D call uncertain. CDR1 MDHEN and CDR2 SYDVKM come from the germline V gene. Trimming left V 3 bases short and J 7 bases short, with 5 bases between. The CDR3 is 11 amino acids. CDR3 protein: CASSLANTQYF. DNA for the CDR3: TGTGCCAGCAGTTTGGCAAATACGCAGTATTTT.

The chain has TRBV4-3 and TRBJ1-5; no firm D call. Germline V gives CDR1 LGHNA, CDR2 YSLEER. This CDR3 comprises 13 residues. Trimming pared 0 bases from V and 6 bases from J, leaving 6 bases between. The CDR3 spells CASSQESGQPQHF. The DNA for the CDR3 is TGCGCCAGCAGCCAAGAGTCCGGTCAGCCCCAGCATTTT.

The chain employs TRBV7-6 and TRBJ2-3; 12 bases map to TRBD2. Germline V gene data show CDR1 as SGHVS and CDR2 as FNYEAQ. This CDR3 is 16 amino acids long. With 5 bases clipped from V and 2 bases from J, the junction kept 5 bases outside the gene matches. As DNA, the CDR3 is TGTGCCAGCAGCCCAACTAGCGGGAGGACCACAGATACGCAGTATTTT. This encodes CASSPTSGRTTDTQYF.

This clone has a handful of counts. CDR3 amino acids: CASSLVGGQSSYEQYF. CDR3 sequence (DNA): TGTGCCAGCAGCTTAGTGGGGGGCCAGTCCTCCTACGAGCAGTACTTC. This chain joins TRBV7-2 and TRBJ2-7; either TRBD1 or TRBD2 may supply D (6 bases each). Germline CDR1 SGHTA, CDR2 FQGNSA. V lost 1 base to trimming and J lost 0 bases, with 13 bases between them. This CDR3 has 16 amino acids.